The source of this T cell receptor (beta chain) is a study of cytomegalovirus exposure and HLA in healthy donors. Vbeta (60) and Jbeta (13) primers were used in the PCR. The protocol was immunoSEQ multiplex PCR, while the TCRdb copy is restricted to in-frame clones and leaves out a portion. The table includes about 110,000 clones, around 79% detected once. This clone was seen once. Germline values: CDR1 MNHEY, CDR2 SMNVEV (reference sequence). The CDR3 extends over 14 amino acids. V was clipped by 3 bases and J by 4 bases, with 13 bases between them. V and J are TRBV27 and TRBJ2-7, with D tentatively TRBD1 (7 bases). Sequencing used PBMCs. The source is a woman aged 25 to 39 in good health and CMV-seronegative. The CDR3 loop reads CASSLARGVYEQYF. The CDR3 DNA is TGTGCCAGCAGTTTGGCCAGGGGGGTATACGAGCAGTACTTC.